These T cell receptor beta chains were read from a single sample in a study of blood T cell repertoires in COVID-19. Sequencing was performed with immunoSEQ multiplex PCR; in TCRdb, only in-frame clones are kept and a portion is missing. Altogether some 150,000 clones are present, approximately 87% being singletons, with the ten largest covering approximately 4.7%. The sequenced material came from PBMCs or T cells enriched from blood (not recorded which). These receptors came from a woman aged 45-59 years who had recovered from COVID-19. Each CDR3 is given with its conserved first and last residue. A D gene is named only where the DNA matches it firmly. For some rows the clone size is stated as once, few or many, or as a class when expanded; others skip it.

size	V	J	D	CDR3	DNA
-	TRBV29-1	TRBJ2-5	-	CSVEPPESIHGTQYF	TGCAGCGTTGAGCCCCCCGAGAGCATCCATGGGACCCAGTACTTC
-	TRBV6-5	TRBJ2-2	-	CASSPGSFGELFF	TGTGCCAGCAGCCCGGGAAGTTTCGGGGAGCTGTTTTTT
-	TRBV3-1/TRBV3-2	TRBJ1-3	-	CASSQDLEQAGNTIYF	TGTGCCAGCAGCCAAGATCTTGAGCAGGCTGGAAACACCATATATTTT
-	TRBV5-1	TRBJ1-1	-	CASSERDGGPGVAAEAFF	TGCGCCAGCAGCGAGAGGGATGGCGGGCCTGGGGTTGCGGCTGAAGCTTTCTTT
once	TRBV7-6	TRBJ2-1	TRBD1	CASSLVGGVSGEQFF	TGTGCCAGCAGCTTAGTAGGGGGCGTTTCTGGTGAGCAGTTCTTC
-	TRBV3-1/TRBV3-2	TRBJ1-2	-	CASSQGMAWTLNGYTF	TGTGCCAGCAGCCAAGGTATGGCCTGGACATTAAATGGCTACACCTTC
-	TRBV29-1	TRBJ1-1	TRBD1	CSVPTGVGTEAFF	TGCAGCGTCCCTACAGGGGTGGGCACTGAAGCTTTCTTT
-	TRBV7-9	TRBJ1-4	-	CASTARPRGGNEKLFF	TGTGCCAGCACCGCCCGCCCCAGGGGAGGGAATGAAAAACTGTTTTTT
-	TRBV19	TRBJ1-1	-	CASNDRSEAFF	TGTGCCAGTAATGACAGGAGCGAAGCTTTCTTT
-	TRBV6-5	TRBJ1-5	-	CASGGNSGQPQHF	TGTGCCAGTGGCGGAAATTCGGGTCAGCCCCAGCATTTT
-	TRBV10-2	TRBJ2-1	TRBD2	CASSHLPGSGEQFF	TGCGCCAGCAGCCACCTCCCAGGTAGCGGGGAGCAGTTCTTC
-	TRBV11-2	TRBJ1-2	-	CASSLPHSNYGYTF	TGTGCCAGCAGCTTACCCCACTCGAACTATGGCTACACCTTC
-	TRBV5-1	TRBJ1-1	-	CASRPLGAAEAFF	TGCGCCAGCAGGCCGCTGGGGGCGGCGGAAGCTTTCTTT
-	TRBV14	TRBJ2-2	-	CASSQGVRVASTGELFF	TGTGCCAGCAGCCAAGGAGTTCGGGTAGCGTCCACCGGGGAGCTGTTTTTT
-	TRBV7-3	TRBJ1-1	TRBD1	CASSGGQGNTEAFF	TGTGCCAGCAGCGGGGGACAGGGGAACACTGAAGCTTTCTTT
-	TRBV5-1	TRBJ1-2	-	CASNPLERPNYGYTF	TGCGCCAGCAATCCCCTGGAGAGACCTAACTATGGCTACACCTTC
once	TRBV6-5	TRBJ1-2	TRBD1	CASSPRTGNGGYTF	TGTGCCAGCAGTCCCCGGACAGGGAATGGTGGCTACACCTTC
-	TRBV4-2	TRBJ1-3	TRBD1	CASSRNRGIEGNTIYF	TGTGCCAGCAGCCGTAACAGGGGGATCGAGGGAAACACCATATATTTT
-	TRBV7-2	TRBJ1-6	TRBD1	CASSPTGTGESPLHF	TGTGCCAGCAGCCCGACCGGGACAGGGGAATCACCCCTCCACTTT
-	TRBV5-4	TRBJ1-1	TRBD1	CASSSALRDSGAFF	TGTGCCAGCAGCTCCGCCCTCCGGGACAGCGGTGCTTTCTTT
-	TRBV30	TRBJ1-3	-	CAWIRGNSGNTIYF	TGTGCCTGGATAAGAGGGAACTCTGGAAACACCATATATTTT
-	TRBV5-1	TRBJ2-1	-	CASSSGLGSYNEQFF	TGCGCCAGCAGCTCCGGACTGGGCTCCTACAATGAGCAGTTCTTC
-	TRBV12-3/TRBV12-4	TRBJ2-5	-	CASSFRGGEAQYF	TGTGCCAGCAGTTTTCGTGGCGGGGAGGCCCAGTACTTC
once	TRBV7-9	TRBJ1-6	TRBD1	CASSPRGTNSPLHF	TGTGCCAGCAGCCCCAGGGGGACCAATTCACCCCTCCACTTT
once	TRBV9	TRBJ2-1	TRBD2	CASSVRLAGGYNEQFF	TGTGCCAGCAGCGTACGACTAGCGGGAGGATACAATGAGCAGTTCTTC
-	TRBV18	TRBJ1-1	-	CASSPLSRYEAFF	TGTGCCAGCTCACCACTCTCCCGGTATGAAGCTTTCTTT
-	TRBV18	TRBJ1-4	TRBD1	CASSPQPGQSTNEKLFF	TGTGCCAGCTCACCTCAGCCGGGACAGTCAACTAATGAAAAACTGTTTTTT
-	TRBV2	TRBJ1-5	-	CASSARQGNQPQHF	TGTGCCAGCAGTGCTAGGCAGGGGAATCAGCCCCAGCATTTT
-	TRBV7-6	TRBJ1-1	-	CASSLRSLGGTEAFF	TGTGCCAGCAGCCTAAGGAGTTTGGGGGGGACTGAAGCTTTCTTT
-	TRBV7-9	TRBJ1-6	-	CASSSVSGFGRQNSPLHF	TGTGCCAGCAGCTCGGTTTCAGGGTTTGGACGCCAAAATTCACCCCTCCACTTT
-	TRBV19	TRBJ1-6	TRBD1	CASSIGTGNSPLHF	TGTGCCAGTAGTATCGGGACAGGGAATTCACCCCTCCACTTT
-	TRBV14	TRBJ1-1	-	CASSRGGAGNTEAFF	TGTGCCAGCAGCCGAGGCGGGGCGGGGAACACTGAAGCTTTCTTT
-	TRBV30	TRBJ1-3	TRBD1	CAWSTGEEGNTIYF	TGTGCCTGGAGTACAGGGGAAGAGGGAAACACCATATATTTT
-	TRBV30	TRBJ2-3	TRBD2	CAISPADGGGTDTQYF	TGTGCCATCTCACCTGCCGATGGGGGGGGCACAGATACGCAGTATTTT